This entry lists 31 T cell receptor beta chains sequenced from one sample in a study of TIL therapy for anti-PD-1-resistant metastatic lung cancer. Sequencing used immunoSEQ v3. Sequencing was performed with immunoSEQ multiplex PCR; in TCRdb, only in-frame clones are kept and a portion is missing. Among about 26,000 clones, approximately 63% were seen once, and the ten largest hold roughly a sixth. Specified time point: pre-treatment sample, taken before nivolumab and TIL therapy. Tumor tissue came from excised metastases, mostly pleural nodules or supraclavicular lymph nodes. Sequenced here: tumor tissue, sampled at baseline. These receptor sequences come from a woman aged 30-85 years with non-small cell lung cancer.

The V gene is TRBV27, the J gene TRBJ1-5, with TRBD1 as a possible D gene (5 bases). The germline V gene encodes CDR1 MNHEY and CDR2 SMNVEV (reference sequence). V shed 1 base and J shed 11 bases, with 12 bases lying between them. The CDR3 runs to 13 residues. The CDR3 sequence is CASSLFLGGSQHF. The CDR3, as DNA: TGTGCCAGCAGTTTATTCCTTGGGGGGTCCCAGCATTTT.

The chain couples TRBV19 to TRBJ2-7; D remains ambiguous. The ends were cut back, 2 bases at V and 2 bases at J, with 19 bases in the middle. CDR3 size: 17 residues. Looked up from germline, CDR1 is LNHDA and CDR2 is SQIVND (reference sequence). The CDR3 DNA reads TGTGCCAGTAGTATATCGACCCTTTTCAGCCCCACCTACGAGCAGTACTTC. Amino acid sequence: CASSISTLFSPTYEQYF.

This clone came up once. The chain is built from TRBV5-1 and TRBJ2-1, with 7 bases matching TRBD2. Germline V gene sequence: CDR1 SGHRS, CDR2 YFSETQ. After removal of 0 bases from V and 2 bases from J, the junction contained 5 bases not matched to a gene. There are 16 residues in the CDR3. The CDR3 loop reads CASSLVSGRAYNEQFF. CDR3 DNA: TGCGCCAGCAGCTTGGTTTCTGGGAGGGCCTACAATGAGCAGTTCTTC.

Comments on this clone: This is likely an artifact of a read error, given a far larger clone one base away. Distinct nucleotide sequences in the sample also encode this CDR3. The chain uses TRBV7-9 and TRBJ1-2; D not certain. Per the germline V gene, CDR1 is SEHNR and CDR2 is FQNEAQ (reference sequence). The V end lost 5 bases, the J end lost 8 bases, and 18 bases lay between the germline ends. CDR3 length equals 14 residues. The CDR3 is CASSQDRLTGGYTF. CDR3 DNA sequence: TGTGCCAGCAGCCAAGATCGACTAACGGGCGGCTACACCTTC.

This clone showed up just a few times. The chain carries TRBV7-6 and TRBJ2-2; no reliable D call. The CDR3 is 13 residues long. Trimming stripped 1 base from V and 7 bases from J, with 7 bases between. The germline gives CDR1 SGHVS, CDR2 FNYEAQ. The CDR3 DNA reads as TGTGCCAGCAGCTTAGACGAAGGCGGGGAGCTGTTTTTT. Translated, it gives CASSLDEGGELFF.

The chain combines TRBV27 with TRBJ2-7, with 9 bases aligning to TRBD1. Germline V gene lookup returns CDR1 MNHEY and CDR2 SMNVEV (reference sequence). Losses at the gene ends were 2 bases for V and 1 base for J; bases not matched to a gene: 3. CDR3 length: 15 amino acids. CDR3 nucleotides: TGTGCCAGCAGTTTAAAGGGACAGGGTTCCTACGAGCAGTACTTC. Its protein is CASSLKGQGSYEQYF.

The chain links TRBV19 to TRBJ2-7; 9 positions agree with TRBD1. J was trimmed by 0 bases and V by 3 bases; bases with no gene match: 3. Looked up from germline, CDR1 is LNHDA and CDR2 is SQIVND (reference sequence). The CDR3 loop spans 15 amino acids. CDR3 in DNA: TGTGCCAGTAGTATTGGGACAGGGAGCTCCTACGAGCAGTACTTC. This translates into CASSIGTGSSYEQYF.

This clone appeared a few times. The chain carries TRBV10-3 and TRBJ2-3, with D perhaps TRBD2 (5 bases). This CDR3 has 12 residues. The germline V gene encodes CDR1 ENHRY and CDR2 SYGVKD. V gave up 10 bases and J gave up 2 bases, with 10 bases separating them. DNA of the CDR3: TGTGCCACCGGACTTTACACAGATACGCAGTATTTT. It encodes CATGLYTDTQYF.

The gene calls are TRBV4-1 and TRBJ1-2, with 8 bases lining up with TRBD1. The CDR3 is 14 residues long. CDR1 is MGHRA, CDR2 YSYEKL, per germline. Trimming at V came to 4 bases and at J to 3 bases, leaving 4 bases not matched to a gene. The CDR3 DNA reads as TGCGCCAGCAGCCCGACAGGGGCCGACTATGGCTACACCTTC. Encoded protein: CASSPTGADYGYTF.

With regard to this clone: An end of the junction does not agree with germline; a read error may underlie this. The gene calls are TRBV30 and TRBJ2-7; D is undetermined. The CDR3 sequence is 8 residues long. Per the germline V gene, CDR1 is GTSNPN and CDR2 is SVGIG (reference sequence). CDR3 nucleotides: TGTGCCTACAATCTCAAACACTTC. This encodes CAYNLKHF.

The chain has TRBV7-7 and TRBJ1-1; D not certain. Per the germline V gene, CDR1 is SSHAT and CDR2 is FNYEAQ (reference sequence). V lost 5 bases and J 2 bases, leaving 15 bases between the germline ends. The CDR3 runs 15 residues. CDR3: CASSPAPGSNTEAFF. The CDR3 coding sequence is TGTGCCAGCAGCCCGGCCCCGGGAAGTAACACTGAAGCTTTCTTT.

This clone came up a few times. The genes are TRBV4-1 and TRBJ2-2; possible D gene TRBD1, 5 bases. V dropped 6 bases and J dropped 7 bases, with 12 bases sitting between them. CDR1 is MGHRA and CDR2 is YSYEKL in the germline V gene. The CDR3 runs to 13 residues. The chain's CDR3 is CASRGAIVGELFF. In nucleotides, the CDR3 is TGCGCCAGCAGAGGGGCTATTGTCGGGGAGCTGTTTTTT.

The rearrangement links TRBV5-4 to TRBJ2-6; D is undetermined. Germline CDR1 and CDR2: SGHNT and YYREEE (reference sequence). V lost 0 bases, J lost 2 bases, and 12 bases lay in between. The CDR3 length is 17 residues. The CDR3 nucleotides read TGTGCCAGCAGCTTGGGTCCTCCCAAAGCTGGGGCCAACGTCCTGACTTTC. It encodes CASSLGPPKAGANVLTF.

The CDR3 protein is CAWAYSPLYRVREKLFF. In DNA form, the CDR3 reads TGTGCCTGGGCTTACAGTCCTCTCTACAGGGTACGGGAAAAACTGTTTTTT. The V call is TRBV30, the J call TRBJ1-4, with D maybe TRBD1 (6 bases). The ends were cut back, 5 bases at V and 8 bases at J, with 27 bases in the middle. The CDR3 sequence is 17 residues long. Germline CDR1 is GTSNPN and CDR2 is SVGIG (reference sequence).

This clone was observed a handful of times. This rearrangement joins TRBV15 to TRBJ2-7; 11 bases match TRBD2. The CDR3 has 14 amino acids. Germline CDR1 LNHNV, CDR2 YYDKDF (reference sequence). The V and J ends lost 3 bases and 2 bases, in that order; junction bases with no gene match: 0. The CDR3 DNA follows: TGTGCCACCAGCAGGACTAGCGGGGCCTACGAGCAGTACTTC. Protein sequence: CATSRTSGAYEQYF.

This clone has only a few counts. CDR3 sequence (DNA): TGTGCCACCGCACTAGAGAATGAGCAGTTCTTC. This sequence encodes CATALENEQFF. The chain carries TRBV10-3 and TRBJ2-1; possible D gene TRBD2, 5 bases. Germline assignment: CDR1 ENHRY and CDR2 SYGVKD. The V and J ends lost 10 bases and 7 bases respectively, with 11 bases between them. The CDR3 loop spans 11 amino acids.

The V call is TRBV5-4, the J call TRBJ2-6; TRBD2 matches at 10 bases. CDR1 is SGHNT, CDR2 YYREEE, per germline (reference sequence). CDR3 length: 19 amino acids. V trimming: 4 bases; J trimming: 1 base; junction bases outside the gene matches: 11. CDR3 sequence: CASSLYRLAGGSGANVLTF. The CDR3 DNA is TGTGCCAGCAGCCTATATAGGTTAGCGGGAGGTTCTGGGGCCAACGTCCTGACTTTC. Filled out from reference TRBV5-4 and TRBJ2-6, the complete variable domain reads ETGVTQSPTHLIKTRGQQVTLRCSSQSGHNTVSWYQQALGQGPQFIFQYYREEENGRGNFPPRFSGLQFPNYSSELNVNALELDDSALYLCASSLYRLAGGSGANVLTFGAGSRLTVL.

The gene calls are TRBV5-6 and TRBJ2-1; D gene ambiguous. CDR1 and CDR2 (germline): SGHDT, YYEEEE. Trimming took 2 bases from V and 7 from J, leaving 7 bases between them. The length of the CDR3 is 12 residues. CDR3 in DNA: TGTGCCAGCAGCTTAGCCCAGAATGAGCAGTTCTTC. Translation: CASSLAQNEQFF.

The genes are TRBV5-6 and TRBJ2-5; no reliable D call. CDR1 SGHDT and CDR2 YYEEEE come from the germline V gene. The length of the CDR3 is 14 residues. V was shortened by 6 bases and J by 4 bases, with 16 bases between the two germline ends. CDR3 loop: CASTTRAQRETQYF. The CDR3 DNA reads as TGTGCCAGCACCACCCGTGCCCAGAGAGAGACCCAGTACTTC.

This clone turned up a few times. The rearrangement links TRBV25-1 to TRBJ2-7, with D tentatively TRBD2 (6 bases). The CDR3 sequence is 14 residues long. Trimming pared 5 bases from V and 3 bases from J, leaving 14 bases between. CDR1 and CDR2 (germline): MGHDK, SYGVNS. Here the CDR3 reads CASSNPGLRYEQYF. The CDR3 region has the DNA TGTGCCAGCAGTAATCCGGGACTGCGCTACGAGCAGTACTTC.

Only a few counts were recorded for this clone. This chain uses TRBV4-1 with TRBJ2-1, with D possibly TRBD2 on 6 matching bases. CDR3 size: 16 residues. Germline CDR1 is MGHRA and CDR2 is YSYEKL. The ends were cut back, 0 bases at V and 4 bases at J, with 13 bases in the middle. The CDR3: CASSQDEGTWYNEQFF. The CDR3 nucleotides are TGCGCCAGCAGCCAAGACGAAGGGACTTGGTACAATGAGCAGTTCTTC.

The chain recombines TRBV27 with TRBJ1-2; the match to TRBD1 covers 7 bases. The trim removed 2 bases at V and 4 bases at J, leaving 1 base unmatched. CDR1 and CDR2 from the germline V gene are MNHEY and SMNVEV (reference sequence). The CDR3 runs 13 residues. The DNA of the CDR3 is TGTGCCAGCAGTTTAGAGGGGGCCTATGGCTACACCTTC. Translation gives CASSLEGAYGYTF.

This chain connects TRBV10-3 to TRBJ1-2, with 7 nucleotides matching TRBD1. V shed 3 bases, J shed 4 bases, and the junction held 5 bases outside the gene matches. Germline V CDR1 and CDR2: ENHRY, SYGVKD. This CDR3 is 14 amino acids long. This chain's CDR3 is CAISERGQVYGYTF. Written as DNA, the CDR3 is TGTGCCATCAGTGAAAGGGGGCAGGTCTATGGCTACACCTTC.

This chain joins TRBV12-5 and TRBJ2-3; TRBD1 might be the D (5 bases). Trimming stripped 1 base from V and 6 bases from J, with 14 bases between. The CDR3 length is 15 residues. Germline V gene lookup returns CDR1 LGHNT and CDR2 FRNRAP. The CDR3 DNA follows: TGTGCTAGTGGTTTGGGGCAGGGTCTTTCGGATACGCAGTATTTT. This translates into CASGLGQGLSDTQYF.

CDR3 residues: CASSQDPPSFSYNEQFF. CDR3 sequence (DNA): TGCGCCAGCAGCCAAGATCCACCTAGTTTCTCCTACAATGAGCAGTTCTTC. The J gene is TRBJ2-1, the V gene TRBV4-1, with unresolved D. Trimming pared 0 bases from V and 0 bases from J, leaving 12 bases between. Germline CDR1 reads MGHRA; CDR2 reads YSYEKL. The CDR3 sequence is 17 residues long.

V and J are TRBV19 and TRBJ2-1; tentatively, D is TRBD2 (5 bases). CDR3 length: 12 amino acids. The germline CDR1 and CDR2 sequences are LNHDA and SQIVND (reference sequence). The V end was cut by 6 bases, the J end by 9 bases, with 12 bases between. The chain's CDR3 is CASSRGPGEQFF. The CDR3 region has the DNA TGTGCCAGTAGCCGAGGGCCTGGTGAGCAGTTCTTC.

The gene calls are TRBV5-1 and TRBJ1-4; possible D gene TRBD1, 5 bases. Trimming shortened V by 4 bases and J by 8 bases, and 18 bases separated the two germline ends. Germline CDR1 SGHRS, CDR2 YFSETQ. The CDR3 has 15 residues. The CDR3 coding sequence is TGCGCCAGCAGCCCGCGTGGGGGAGGAGGGGAAAAACTGTTTTTT. It translates to CASSPRGGGGEKLFF.

The CDR3 here is CASSEGIPRYGYTF. In nucleotides, the CDR3 is TGTGCCAGCAGTGAAGGCATACCTCGCTATGGCTACACCTTC. The V call is TRBV6-1, the J call TRBJ1-2; no clear D. Trimming took 1 base from V and 4 from J, leaving 10 bases between them. Germline V gene lookup returns CDR1 MNHNS and CDR2 SASEGT. This CDR3 region has 14 residues.

The table lists this clone with a few counts. This chain links TRBV9 with TRBJ1-2; D is ambiguous. The CDR3 extends over 12 amino acids. Germline CDR1 and CDR2: SGDLS and YYNGEE. Trimming removed 8 bases at V and 0 bases at J, with 8 bases between. CDR3 region: CASSRPNYGYTF. CDR3 DNA sequence: TGTGCCAGTAGCCGTCCTAACTATGGCTACACCTTC.

V usage is TRBV6-5 and J usage is TRBJ2-7, with 8 bases lining up with TRBD2. Germline values: CDR1 MNHEY, CDR2 SVGAGI. V lost 6 bases to trimming and J lost 6 bases; unmatched junction nucleotides: 10. The CDR3 loop spans 14 amino acids. The CDR3 DNA is TGTGCCAGCAGGAAGCGGGAGCCAACCTCCGAGCAGTACTTC. This sequence encodes CASRKREPTSEQYF.

The chain is built from TRBV30 and TRBJ2-7; 9 bases fit TRBD2. CDR1 is GTSNPN, CDR2 SVGIG, per germline (reference sequence). V trimming: 2 bases; J trimming: 6 bases; junction bases outside the gene matches: 5. This CDR3 contains 13 residues. CDR3 coding DNA: TGTGCCTGGAGTATTAGCGGGAGTGGCGAGCAGTACTTC. Residues: CAWSISGSGEQYF.